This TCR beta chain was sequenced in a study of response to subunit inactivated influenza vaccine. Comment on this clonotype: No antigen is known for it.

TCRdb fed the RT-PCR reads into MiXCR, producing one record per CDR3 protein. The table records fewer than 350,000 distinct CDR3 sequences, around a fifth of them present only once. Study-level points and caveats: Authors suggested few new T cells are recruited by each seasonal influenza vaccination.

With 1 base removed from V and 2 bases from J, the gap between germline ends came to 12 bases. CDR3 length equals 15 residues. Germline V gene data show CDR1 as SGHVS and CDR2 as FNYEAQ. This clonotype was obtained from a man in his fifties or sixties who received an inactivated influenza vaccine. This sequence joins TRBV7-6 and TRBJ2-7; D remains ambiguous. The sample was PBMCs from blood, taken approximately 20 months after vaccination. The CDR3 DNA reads TGTGCCAGCAGCTTAGTGAAGGGTCCCACCTACGAGCAGTACTTC. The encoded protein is CASSLVKGPTYEQYF.